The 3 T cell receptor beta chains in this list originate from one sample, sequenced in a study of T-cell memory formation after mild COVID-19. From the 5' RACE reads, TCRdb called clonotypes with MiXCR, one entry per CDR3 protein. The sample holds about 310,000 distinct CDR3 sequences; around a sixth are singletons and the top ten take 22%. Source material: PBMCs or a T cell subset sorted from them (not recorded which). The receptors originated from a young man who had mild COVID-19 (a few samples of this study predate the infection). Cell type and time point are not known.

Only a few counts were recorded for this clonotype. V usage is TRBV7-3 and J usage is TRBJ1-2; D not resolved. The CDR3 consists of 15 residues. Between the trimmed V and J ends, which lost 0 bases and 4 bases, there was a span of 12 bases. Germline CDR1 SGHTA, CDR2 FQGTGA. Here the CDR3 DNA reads TGTGCCAGCAGCTTAACCCGGGATGCTGTCTATGGCTACACCTTC. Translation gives CASSLTRDAVYGYTF. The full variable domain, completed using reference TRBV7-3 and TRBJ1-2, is GAGVSQTPSNKVTEKGKYVELRCDPISGHTALYWYRQSLGQGPEFLIYFQGTGAADDSGLPNDRFFAVRPEGSVSTLKIQRTERGDSAVYLCASSLTRDAVYGYTFGSGTRLTVV.

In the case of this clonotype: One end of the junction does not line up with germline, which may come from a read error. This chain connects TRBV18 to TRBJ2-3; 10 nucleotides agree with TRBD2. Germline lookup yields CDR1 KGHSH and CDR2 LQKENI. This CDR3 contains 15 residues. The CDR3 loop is CASSPERGGTDAQYF. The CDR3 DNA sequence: TGTGCCAGCTCACCAGAGCGGGGGGGCACAGATGCGCAGTATTTT. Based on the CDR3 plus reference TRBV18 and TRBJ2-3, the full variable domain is NAGVMQNPRHLVRRRGQEARLRCSPMKGHSHVYWYRQLPEEGLKFMVYLQKENIIDESGMPKERFSAEFPKEGPSILRIQQVVRGDSAAYFCASSPERGGTDAQYFGPGTRLTVL.

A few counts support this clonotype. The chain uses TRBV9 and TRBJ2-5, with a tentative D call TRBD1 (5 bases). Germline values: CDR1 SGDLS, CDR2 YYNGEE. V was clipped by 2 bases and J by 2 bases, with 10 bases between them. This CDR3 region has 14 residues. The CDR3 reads CASSVQGSQETQYF. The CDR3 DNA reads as TGTGCCAGCAGCGTCCAGGGATCTCAAGAGACCCAGTACTTC.